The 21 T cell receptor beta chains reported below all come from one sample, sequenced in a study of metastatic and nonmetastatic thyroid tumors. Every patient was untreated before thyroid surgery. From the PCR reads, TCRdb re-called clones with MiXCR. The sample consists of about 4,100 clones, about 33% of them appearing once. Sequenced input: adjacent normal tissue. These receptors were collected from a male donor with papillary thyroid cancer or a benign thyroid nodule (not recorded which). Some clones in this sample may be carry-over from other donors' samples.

This chain's CDR3 is CASRDTSTGANTEAFF. Written as DNA, the CDR3 is TGTGCCAGTAGGGACACTTCGACAGGGGCGAACACTGAAGCTTTCTTT. The chain joins TRBV19 to TRBJ1-1, with 8 positions matching TRBD1. Trimming at V came to 6 bases and at J to 1 base, leaving 10 bases not matched to a gene. Germline values: CDR1 LNHDA, CDR2 SQIVND (reference sequence). CDR3 size: 16 residues.

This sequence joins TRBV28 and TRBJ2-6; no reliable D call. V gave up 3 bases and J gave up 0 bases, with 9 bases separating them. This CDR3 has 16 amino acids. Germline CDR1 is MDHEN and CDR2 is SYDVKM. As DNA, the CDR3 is TGTGCCAGCAGTTTCTCGCCCAGCTCTGGGGCCAACGTCCTGACTTTC. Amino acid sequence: CASSFSPSSGANVLTF.

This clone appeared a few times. CDR3 coding DNA: TGTGCCAGCAGTTTTGGGGCACGTAGCAATCAGCCCCAGCATTTT. This gives the protein CASSFGARSNQPQHF. This chain links TRBV28 with TRBJ1-5; possible D gene TRBD1, 5 bases. The CDR3 consists of 15 residues. Germline V gene data show CDR1 as MDHEN and CDR2 as SYDVKM. V dropped 3 bases and J dropped 0 bases, with 9 bases sitting between them.

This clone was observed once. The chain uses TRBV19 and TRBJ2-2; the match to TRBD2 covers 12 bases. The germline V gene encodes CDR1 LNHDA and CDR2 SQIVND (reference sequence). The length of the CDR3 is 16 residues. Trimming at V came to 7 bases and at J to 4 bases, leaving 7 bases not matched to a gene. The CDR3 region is CASTETSGRVTGELFF. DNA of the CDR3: TGTGCCAGTACCGAGACTAGCGGGAGAGTCACCGGGGAGCTGTTTTTT.

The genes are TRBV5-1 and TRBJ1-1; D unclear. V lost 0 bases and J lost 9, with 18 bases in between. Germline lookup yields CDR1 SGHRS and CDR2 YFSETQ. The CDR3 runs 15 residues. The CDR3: CASSLADWAVHQAFF. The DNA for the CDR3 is TGCGCCAGCAGCTTGGCCGATTGGGCAGTACACCAAGCTTTCTTT.

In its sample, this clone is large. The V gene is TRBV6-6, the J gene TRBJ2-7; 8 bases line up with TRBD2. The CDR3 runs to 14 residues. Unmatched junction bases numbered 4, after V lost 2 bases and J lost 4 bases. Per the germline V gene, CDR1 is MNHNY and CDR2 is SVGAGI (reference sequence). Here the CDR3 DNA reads TGTGCCAGCAGTTACGGGACTAGAGCTTACGAGCAGTACTTC. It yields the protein CASSYGTRAYEQYF.

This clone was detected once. The CDR3 is CASSPAMDRVNEQFF. The CDR3 nucleotides are TGTGCCAGCAGCCCAGCAATGGACAGGGTAAATGAGCAGTTCTTC. This rearrangement joins TRBV11-2 to TRBJ2-1; TRBD1 matches 8 bases. The CDR3 consists of 15 residues. Germline assignment: CDR1 SGHAT and CDR2 FQNNGV. V gave up 5 bases and J gave up 7 bases; unmatched junction bases: 10.

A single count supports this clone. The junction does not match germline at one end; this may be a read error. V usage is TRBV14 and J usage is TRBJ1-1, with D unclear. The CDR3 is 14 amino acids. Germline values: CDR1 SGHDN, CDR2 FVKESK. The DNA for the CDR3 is TGTGCCAGCAGCCAATTCAAGGTCTCCTTCGAGCAGTCGTTT. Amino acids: CASSQFKVSFEQSF.

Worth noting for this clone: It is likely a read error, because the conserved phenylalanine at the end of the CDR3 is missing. CDR3: CASSRDRAGEQYS. CDR3 coding DNA: TGTGCCAGCAGCCGAGACAGGGCGGGGGAGCAGTACTCC. The chain recombines TRBV11-2 with TRBJ2-7, with D possibly being TRBD1 (7 bases). The ends were cut back, 5 bases at V and 7 bases at J, with 15 bases in the middle. The CDR3 consists of 13 residues. From germline, CDR1 is SGHAT and CDR2 FQNNGV.

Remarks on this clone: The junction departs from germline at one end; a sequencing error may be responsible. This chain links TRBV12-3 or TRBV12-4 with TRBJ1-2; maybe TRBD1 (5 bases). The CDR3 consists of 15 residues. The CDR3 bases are TGTGCCAGCAGTTTACCCGGGGCGCGGGTTTTTTTTTTTTCCTTC. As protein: CASSLPGARVFFFSF.

As DNA, the CDR3 is TGTGCCAGCAGCTACGGGACTCCCTCCTACGAGCAGTACGTC. Translation: CASSYGTPSYEQYV. This chain uses TRBV7-3 with TRBJ2-7, with TRBD2 as a possible D gene (6 bases). Between the trimmed V and J ends, which lost 4 bases and 0 bases, there was a span of 10 bases. Germline loops: CDR1 SGHTA, CDR2 FQGTGA. The CDR3 covers 14 residues.

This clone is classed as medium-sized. The CDR3 DNA sequence: TGTGCCAGTGGATGGACAGGACCTAACACTGAAGCTTTCTTT. This codes for CASGWTGPNTEAFF. The genes are TRBV19 and TRBJ1-1; 7 bases are a match to TRBD1. Germline CDR1 is LNHDA and CDR2 is SQIVND (reference sequence). The CDR3 runs to 14 residues. Losses at the gene ends were 8 bases for V and 2 bases for J; bases not matched to a gene: 8.

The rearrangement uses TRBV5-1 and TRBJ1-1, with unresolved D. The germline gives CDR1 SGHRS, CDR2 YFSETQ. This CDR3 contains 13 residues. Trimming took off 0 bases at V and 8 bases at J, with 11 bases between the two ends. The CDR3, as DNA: TGCGCCAGCAGCTTGGGAATGGGCAGGGAAGCTTTCTTT. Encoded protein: CASSLGMGREAFF.

This chain's CDR3 is CASSLRQAYEQYF. For the CDR3, the DNA is TGTGCCAGCAGTTTAAGGCAAGCCTACGAGCAGTACTTC. The chain links TRBV12-3 or TRBV12-4 to TRBJ2-7; D remains unclear. V was cut by 2 bases and J by 2 bases, with 7 bases left in between. CDR3 size: 13 residues.

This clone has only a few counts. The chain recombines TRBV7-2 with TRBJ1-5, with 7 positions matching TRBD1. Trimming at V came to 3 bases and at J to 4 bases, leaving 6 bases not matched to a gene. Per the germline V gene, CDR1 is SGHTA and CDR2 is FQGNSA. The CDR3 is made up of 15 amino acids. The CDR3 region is CASSFRQGPNQPQHF. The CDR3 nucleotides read TGTGCCAGCAGCTTCCGACAGGGACCTAATCAGCCCCAGCATTTT.

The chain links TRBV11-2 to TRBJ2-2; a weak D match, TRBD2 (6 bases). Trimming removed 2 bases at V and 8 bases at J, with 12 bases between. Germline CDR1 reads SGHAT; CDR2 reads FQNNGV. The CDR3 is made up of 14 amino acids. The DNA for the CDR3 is TGTGCCAGCAGCTTAACTGGAGGGCCTGGGGAGCTGTTTTTT. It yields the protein CASSLTGGPGELFF.

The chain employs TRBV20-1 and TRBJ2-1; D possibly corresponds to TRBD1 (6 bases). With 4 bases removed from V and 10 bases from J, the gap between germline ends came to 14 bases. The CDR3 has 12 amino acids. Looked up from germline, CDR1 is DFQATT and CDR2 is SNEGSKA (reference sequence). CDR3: CSAIRDIGEQFF. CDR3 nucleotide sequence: TGCAGTGCTATCCGGGACATCGGGGAGCAGTTCTTC.

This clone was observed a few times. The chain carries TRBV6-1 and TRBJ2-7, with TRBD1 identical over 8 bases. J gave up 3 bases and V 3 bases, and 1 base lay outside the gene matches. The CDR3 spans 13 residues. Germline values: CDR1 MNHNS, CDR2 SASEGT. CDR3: CASSDRGLYEQYF. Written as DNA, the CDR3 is TGTGCCAGCAGTGACAGGGGGCTCTACGAGCAGTACTTC.

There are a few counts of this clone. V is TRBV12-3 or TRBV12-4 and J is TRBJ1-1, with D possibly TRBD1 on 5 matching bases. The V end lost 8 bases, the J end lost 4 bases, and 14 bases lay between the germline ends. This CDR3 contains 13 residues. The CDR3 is CASARGGVTEAFF. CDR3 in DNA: TGTGCCAGCGCGCGCGGGGGGGTCACTGAAGCTTTCTTT.

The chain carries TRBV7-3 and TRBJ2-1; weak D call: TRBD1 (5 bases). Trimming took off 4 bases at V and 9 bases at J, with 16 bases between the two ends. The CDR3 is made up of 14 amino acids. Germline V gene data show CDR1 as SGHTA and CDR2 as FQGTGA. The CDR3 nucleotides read TGTGCCAGCAGCTCTAGGACAAAGGGTAGTGAGCAGTTCTTC. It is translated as CASSSRTKGSEQFF. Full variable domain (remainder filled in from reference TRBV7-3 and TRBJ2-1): GAGVSQTPSNKVTEKGKYVELRCDPISGHTALYWYRQSLGQGPEFLIYFQGTGAADDSGLPNDRFFAVRPEGSVSTLKIQRTERGDSAVYLCASSSRTKGSEQFFGPGTRLTVL.

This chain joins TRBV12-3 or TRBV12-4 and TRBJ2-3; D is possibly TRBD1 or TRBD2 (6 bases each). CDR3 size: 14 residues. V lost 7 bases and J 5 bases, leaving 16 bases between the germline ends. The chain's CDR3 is CASIREGGGDTQYF. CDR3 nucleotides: TGTGCCAGCATTCGCGAGGGGGGAGGAGATACGCAGTATTTT.